Listed below are T cell receptor beta chains from one sample, sequenced in a study of blood T cell repertoires in COVID-19. Sequenced by immunoSEQ multiplex PCR; TCRdb stores in-frame clones only, minus some. The sample contains some 160,000 clones, around 80% of which appear only once. Sequenced sample: PBMCs or T cells enriched from blood (not recorded which). The receptors were sampled from a woman between 45 and 60 years old who had recovered from COVID-19. The CDR3 runs from the conserved cysteine through the conserved F or W. The order of the fields is V gene, D gene, clone size, J gene, CDR3 DNA, CDR3 protein. The D gene is left open where the match is weak. Clone size appears in some rows only: once, few, many, or a class for an expanded clone.

v_gene: TRBV3-1/TRBV3-2
d_gene: -
abundance: -
j_gene: TRBJ1-1
CDR3nt: TGTGCCAGCAGCCCCGGGGGGAACACTGAAGCTTTCTTT
CDR3aa: CASSPGGNTEAFF

v_gene: TRBV19
d_gene: -
abundance: -
j_gene: TRBJ1-2
CDR3nt: TGTGCCTGCCAGACCGGGGTCGGCAACTATGGCTACACCTTC
CDR3aa: CACQTGVGNYGYTF

v_gene: TRBV2
d_gene: -
abundance: -
j_gene: TRBJ2-2
CDR3nt: TGTGCCAGCAGTAAAGGGGGGCTTAACACCGGGGAGCTGTTTTTT
CDR3aa: CASSKGGLNTGELFF

v_gene: TRBV10-3
d_gene: -
abundance: -
j_gene: TRBJ2-7
CDR3nt: TGTGCCATCAGTGAGGACAGCTCCTACGAGCAGTACTTC
CDR3aa: CAISEDSSYEQYF

v_gene: TRBV19
d_gene: TRBD2
abundance: -
j_gene: TRBJ2-1
CDR3nt: TGTGCCAGTAGGCGGACTAGCGGGAGTTCCTACAATGAGCAGTTCTTC
CDR3aa: CASRRTSGSSYNEQFF

v_gene: TRBV6-4
d_gene: -
abundance: -
j_gene: TRBJ1-1
CDR3nt: TGTGCCAGCAAAGGCCCCGGACAATATTCTGAAGCTTTCTTT
CDR3aa: CASKGPGQYSEAFF

v_gene: TRBV21-1
d_gene: -
abundance: -
j_gene: TRBJ2-5
CDR3nt: TGTGCCAGCAGCATCGTATCTAGCGGGAGGGCCTCCGGCGTCATAGGGCAAGAGACCCAGTACTTC
CDR3aa: CASSIVSSGRASGVIGQETQYF

v_gene: TRBV3-1/TRBV3-2
d_gene: -
abundance: -
j_gene: TRBJ2-2
CDR3nt: TGTGCCAGCAGCCAAGGAATCGGGAGTAGTACCGGGGAGCTGTTTTTT
CDR3aa: CASSQGIGSSTGELFF

v_gene: TRBV12-3/TRBV12-4
d_gene: -
abundance: -
j_gene: TRBJ1-1
CDR3nt: TGTGCCAGCAAAGGAGGGCGGACTGAAGCTTTCTTT
CDR3aa: CASKGGRTEAFF

v_gene: TRBV6-2/TRBV6-3
d_gene: -
abundance: -
j_gene: TRBJ2-1
CDR3nt: TGTGCCAGCAGTTACGGGAGGGGGAATGAGCAGTTCTTC
CDR3aa: CASSYGRGNEQFF

v_gene: TRBV6-5
d_gene: TRBD1
abundance: once
j_gene: TRBJ1-4
CDR3nt: TGTGCCAGCAGTTACAAGGGACAGGGAAATGAAAAACTGTTTTTT
CDR3aa: CASSYKGQGNEKLFF

v_gene: TRBV4-2
d_gene: TRBD1
abundance: -
j_gene: TRBJ1-5
CDR3nt: TGTGCCAGCAGCCAAGAGACAGGGTCGGGCAATCAGCCCCAGCATTTT
CDR3aa: CASSQETGSGNQPQHF

v_gene: TRBV28
d_gene: TRBD1
abundance: -
j_gene: TRBJ1-3
CDR3nt: TGTGCCAGCGCCGGGACAGGGCCTTTTGGCTCTGGAAACACCATATATTTT
CDR3aa: CASAGTGPFGSGNTIYF

v_gene: TRBV5-8
d_gene: -
abundance: -
j_gene: TRBJ2-3
CDR3nt: TGTGCCAGCAGCTTGGGCGGGGTTGGGGATACGCAGTATTTT
CDR3aa: CASSLGGVGDTQYF

v_gene: TRBV7-3
d_gene: TRBD2
abundance: -
j_gene: TRBJ2-3
CDR3nt: TGTGCCAGCAGCTTTCTAGCGGGAACAGATACGCAGTATTTT
CDR3aa: CASSFLAGTDTQYF

v_gene: TRBV24-1
d_gene: TRBD1
abundance: -
j_gene: TRBJ2-1
CDR3nt: TGTGCCACCAGTGATGCGGACAGGTTACTATGGAATGAGCAGTTCTTC
CDR3aa: CATSDADRLLWNEQFF

v_gene: TRBV6-6
d_gene: TRBD1
abundance: -
j_gene: TRBJ1-2
CDR3nt: TGTGCCACCTATTTCGACAGGGAAAACTATGGCTACACCTTC
CDR3aa: CATYFDRENYGYTF

v_gene: TRBV3-1/TRBV3-2
d_gene: TRBD2
abundance: -
j_gene: TRBJ2-5
CDR3nt: TGTGCCAGCAGCCAAAATCCAGCGGGGGCAGAGACCCAGTACTTC
CDR3aa: CASSQNPAGAETQYF

v_gene: TRBV28
d_gene: -
abundance: -
j_gene: TRBJ2-2
CDR3nt: TGTGCCAGCAGTTTTTCCGGGAGAAATGCCGGGGAGCTGTTTTTT
CDR3aa: CASSFSGRNAGELFF

v_gene: TRBV5-1
d_gene: -
abundance: -
j_gene: TRBJ1-3
CDR3nt: TGCGCCAGCAGCTTGGCAGGGCCAGCTGGAAACACCATATATTTT
CDR3aa: CASSLAGPAGNTIYF

v_gene: TRBV20-1
d_gene: TRBD2
abundance: -
j_gene: TRBJ2-1
CDR3nt: TGCAGTGCTAGTAGACTAGCGGGGCAGGGGGAGCAGTTCTTC
CDR3aa: CSASRLAGQGEQFF

v_gene: TRBV6-5
d_gene: TRBD2
abundance: -
j_gene: TRBJ2-2
CDR3nt: TGTGCCAGCAGTTACGGGACTACCGCCACCGGGGAGCTGTTTTTT
CDR3aa: CASSYGTTATGELFF

v_gene: TRBV6-1
d_gene: -
abundance: -
j_gene: TRBJ2-3
CDR3nt: TGTGCCAGCAGTGAAGCAGTCGGTGTAGATACGCAGTATTTT
CDR3aa: CASSEAVGVDTQYF

v_gene: TRBV21-1
d_gene: -
abundance: few
j_gene: TRBJ1-1
CDR3nt: TGTGCCAGCAGCCCATGGGAAGGGGCAGAAACTGAAGCTTTCTTT
CDR3aa: CASSPWEGAETEAFF

v_gene: TRBV25-1
d_gene: -
abundance: -
j_gene: TRBJ1-2
CDR3nt: TGTGCCAGCACCCAAGGGGGTGGCTACACCTTC
CDR3aa: CASTQGGGYTF

v_gene: TRBV18
d_gene: TRBD2
abundance: -
j_gene: TRBJ2-1
CDR3nt: TGTGCCAGCTCGAAACAGGGAATCGCGGGAGGGAACAATGAGCAGTTCTTC
CDR3aa: CASSKQGIAGGNNEQFF

v_gene: TRBV5-1
d_gene: -
abundance: few
j_gene: TRBJ1-2
CDR3nt: TGCGCCAGCAGCTTCACCAACAGGGTAGAAGGCTACACCTTC
CDR3aa: CASSFTNRVEGYTF

v_gene: TRBV11-3
d_gene: TRBD2
abundance: -
j_gene: TRBJ2-5
CDR3nt: TGTGCCAGCAGCTTTTCGCCCGCTAGCGGGGGCAGAGAGACCCAGTACTTC
CDR3aa: CASSFSPASGGRETQYF

v_gene: TRBV27
d_gene: TRBD2
abundance: once
j_gene: TRBJ2-3
CDR3nt: TGTGCCAGCAGTTTGGGCGGGGGGGCCGCTGATACGCAGTATTTT
CDR3aa: CASSLGGGAADTQYF

v_gene: TRBV6-5
d_gene: TRBD1
abundance: -
j_gene: TRBJ1-2
CDR3nt: TGTGCCAGCAGTTACTTACAGGGGGCGGGTGGCTACACCTTC
CDR3aa: CASSYLQGAGGYTF

v_gene: TRBV6-5
d_gene: -
abundance: -
j_gene: TRBJ1-2
CDR3nt: TGTGCCAGCCGAACCCGGGACACCAAGAACTATGGCTACACCTTC
CDR3aa: CASRTRDTKNYGYTF

v_gene: TRBV24-1
d_gene: -
abundance: -
j_gene: TRBJ2-3
CDR3nt: TGTGCCACCAGTGATTTACGAGGATACACAGATACGCAGTATTTT
CDR3aa: CATSDLRGYTDTQYF

v_gene: TRBV11-2
d_gene: -
abundance: once
j_gene: TRBJ1-2
CDR3nt: TGTGCCAGCAGCTACAGTATCGTTGGGTTAGGCTACACCTTC
CDR3aa: CASSYSIVGLGYTF

v_gene: TRBV10-3
d_gene: TRBD2
abundance: -
j_gene: TRBJ2-5
CDR3nt: TGTGCCATCAGTGGCGGGACTAGCGGACGAGAGACCCAGTACTTC
CDR3aa: CAISGGTSGRETQYF

v_gene: TRBV7-8
d_gene: -
abundance: -
j_gene: TRBJ1-2
CDR3nt: TGTGCCAGCAGCTTCGTTTCCAGTAGAGGGATCTATGGCTACACCTTC
CDR3aa: CASSFVSSRGIYGYTF

v_gene: TRBV6-1
d_gene: -
abundance: -
j_gene: TRBJ1-4
CDR3nt: TGTGCCAGCAGTGATCCCCGGGGAGTTGGGGAAAAACTGTTTTTT
CDR3aa: CASSDPRGVGEKLFF

v_gene: TRBV15
d_gene: -
abundance: -
j_gene: TRBJ2-3
CDR3nt: TGTGCCACCAGCAGAGGTTCTGGACTGGATACGCAGTATTTT
CDR3aa: CATSRGSGLDTQYF

v_gene: TRBV12-5
d_gene: -
abundance: few
j_gene: TRBJ2-5
CDR3nt: TGTGCTAGTGGTTTGACAGTGGCACTTAGAGAGACCCAGTACTTC
CDR3aa: CASGLTVALRETQYF

v_gene: TRBV10-3
d_gene: -
abundance: -
j_gene: TRBJ2-2
CDR3nt: TGTGCCATTCATAGTGGAGAGACGAACACCGGGGAGCTGTTTTTT
CDR3aa: CAIHSGETNTGELFF

v_gene: TRBV2
d_gene: -
abundance: few
j_gene: TRBJ1-5
CDR3nt: TGTGCCAGCAGTGATGGTATCGGAGGCAATCAGCCCCAGCATTTT
CDR3aa: CASSDGIGGNQPQHF

v_gene: TRBV28
d_gene: TRBD1
abundance: -
j_gene: TRBJ2-5
CDR3nt: TGTGCCAGCAGTTCAGCTGGGACAGCTCAAGAGACCCAGTACTTC
CDR3aa: CASSSAGTAQETQYF

v_gene: TRBV14
d_gene: TRBD1
abundance: -
j_gene: TRBJ2-2
CDR3nt: TGTGCCAGCAGCCAAGCCAGGGGGTACACCGGGGAGCTGTTTTTT
CDR3aa: CASSQARGYTGELFF

v_gene: TRBV9
d_gene: TRBD1
abundance: medium-sized
j_gene: TRBJ2-1
CDR3nt: TGTGCCAGCAGCGATAACCCAGGGGGCTACAATGAGCAGTTCTTC
CDR3aa: CASSDNPGGYNEQFF

v_gene: TRBV9
d_gene: -
abundance: -
j_gene: TRBJ2-3
CDR3nt: TGTGCCAGCAGCGAGTCCCCCGTCGGTACGCAGTATTTT
CDR3aa: CASSESPVGTQYF

v_gene: TRBV2
d_gene: TRBD1
abundance: -
j_gene: TRBJ2-7
CDR3nt: TGTGCCAGCAGGGGGACAGGAGCAGGCGAGCAGTACTTC
CDR3aa: CASRGTGAGEQYF

v_gene: TRBV6-1
d_gene: -
abundance: -
j_gene: TRBJ2-7
CDR3nt: TGTGCCAGCAGTGGCAGGGGTAGCGAGCAGTACTTC
CDR3aa: CASSGRGSEQYF

v_gene: TRBV5-1
d_gene: -
abundance: -
j_gene: TRBJ2-3
CDR3nt: TGCGCCAGCAGCTTTGGGGGCCGGGATACGCAGTATTTT
CDR3aa: CASSFGGRDTQYF

v_gene: TRBV29-1
d_gene: -
abundance: -
j_gene: TRBJ2-1
CDR3nt: TGCAGCGTTCTGGCAGGGAAATACAATGAGCAGTTCTTC
CDR3aa: CSVLAGKYNEQFF

v_gene: TRBV9
d_gene: -
abundance: -
j_gene: TRBJ1-4
CDR3nt: TGTGCCAGCAGCGTAGAGGGCAGGGGAAATGAAAAACTGTTTTTT
CDR3aa: CASSVEGRGNEKLFF

v_gene: TRBV7-2
d_gene: -
abundance: -
j_gene: TRBJ2-7
CDR3nt: TGTGCCAGCAGTTCGAGTGGTTACGAGCAGTACTTC
CDR3aa: CASSSSGYEQYF

v_gene: TRBV10-3
d_gene: -
abundance: -
j_gene: TRBJ2-2
CDR3nt: TGTGCCATTCGGGGGACCGGGGAGCTGTTTTTT
CDR3aa: CAIRGTGELFF

v_gene: TRBV5-1
d_gene: -
abundance: once
j_gene: TRBJ1-3
CDR3nt: TGCGCCAGCAGCTTGGCGGGAGCGGCTGGAAACACCATATATTTT
CDR3aa: CASSLAGAAGNTIYF

v_gene: TRBV5-4
d_gene: TRBD1
abundance: -
j_gene: TRBJ1-2
CDR3nt: TGTGCCAGCAGCTTCCGAGGGGGACAGGGGGGGTATGGCTACACCTTC
CDR3aa: CASSFRGGQGGYGYTF